This TCR beta chain was identified in a study of PD-1 blockade in classical Hodgkin lymphoma. Study-level findings and limits: Relative to healthy donors, newly diagnosed patients reportedly had lower baseline TCR diversity, which was reported as lower still in relapsed/refractory patients. Complete responders matched newly diagnosed patients in baseline diversity. CD4+ TCR diversity rose significantly by C4D1, and CD8+ TCR diversity did not.

Sequencing used immunoSEQ multiplex PCR; TCRdb keeps in-frame clones, though not all of them. The profile shows approximately 93,000 clones, roughly 73% of them singletons. The sample holds one count of this clone. As yet, its antigen is unknown. Indicated time point: cycle 4 day 1 (C4D1), after about 6 weeks of nivolumab. No patient escaped relapse after autologous stem cell transplantation, and brentuximab vedotin exposure varied. Best responses included complete response and partial response; otherwise, the best response was progressive disease. In germline, CDR1 is MNHEY, CDR2 SVGAGI. V was pared by 6 bases and J by 9 bases, with 9 bases between. There are 12 residues in the CDR3.

The gene calls are TRBV6-5 and TRBJ1-6, with a possible D match to TRBD1 (5 bases). The sequencing here drew on peripheral blood mononuclear cells (PBMCs), taken before the fourth cycle of nivolumab. The clonotype originates from a human donor with classical Hodgkin lymphoma. In DNA, the CDR3 is TGTGCCAGCAGCAGGGAGGGTTCACCCCTCCACTTT. Translating gives CASSREGSPLHF.